The 24 T cell receptor beta chains below all came from one sample that was sequenced in a study of blood T cell repertoires in COVID-19. Generated by immunoSEQ multiplex PCR, the TCRdb table keeps only in-frame clones and is missing some. The sample contains 250,000 to 300,000 clones, 80% to 90% of which appear only once. Sequencing used peripheral blood. All receptors come from a woman aged 70 to 79 with acute or convalescent COVID-19.

V and J are TRBV2 and TRBJ1-5; 7 nucleotides match TRBD1. CDR1 is SNHLY and CDR2 is FYNNEI in the germline V gene. CDR3 length equals 14 residues. V gave up 8 bases and J gave up 0 bases; unmatched junction bases: 4. The CDR3 DNA reads as TGTGCCAGCGGGGACAGCCATAGCAATCAGCCCCAGCATTTT. Translating it yields CASGDSHSNQPQHF.

The chain recombines TRBV18 with TRBJ2-2, with 11 bases that match TRBD2. The CDR3 sequence is 17 residues long. Germline V gives CDR1 KGHSH, CDR2 LQKENI. V was clipped by 1 base and J by 7 bases; unmatched bases: 8. CDR3 sequence reads: CASSPRTSGLDGGELFF. CDR3 in DNA: TGTGCCAGCTCACCACGGACTAGCGGGTTAGACGGCGGGGAGCTGTTTTTT.

The rearrangement uses TRBV27 and TRBJ1-5, with D maybe TRBD1 (6 bases). V lost 5 bases to trimming and J lost 2 bases, with 10 bases between them. CDR1 and CDR2 (germline): MNHEY, SMNVEV (reference sequence). There are 14 residues in the CDR3. The CDR3 is CASSTGLRNQPQHF. The CDR3 DNA reads TGTGCCAGCAGTACAGGGCTACGCAATCAGCCCCAGCATTTT.

The V and J genes are TRBV15 and TRBJ1-5; D may be TRBD1 (6 bases). The CDR3 is made up of 16 amino acids. Germline CDR1 and CDR2: LNHNV and YYDKDF (reference sequence). V gave up 0 bases and J gave up 9 bases, with 18 bases separating them. CDR3 sequence reads: CATSREPGVLGGPQHF. In nucleotides, the CDR3 is TGTGCCACCAGCAGAGAACCCGGGGTTCTAGGGGGGCCCCAGCATTTT.

The gene calls are TRBV2 and TRBJ2-1; 7 bases are a match to TRBD1. V shed 7 bases and J 7 bases; nucleotides not matched to a gene: 13. This CDR3 has 15 amino acids. Germline loops: CDR1 SNHLY, CDR2 FYNNEI. The CDR3 region is CASTGQAPFRNEQFF. The CDR3 DNA follows: TGTGCCAGCACCGGACAGGCCCCTTTTAGGAATGAGCAGTTCTTC. Looking up the rest from reference TRBV2 and TRBJ2-1 gives the full variable domain: EPEVTQTPSHQVTQMGQEVILRCVPISNHLYFYWYRQILGQKVEFLVSFYNNEISEKSEIFDDQFSVERPDGSNFTLKIRSTKLEDSAMYFCASTGQAPFRNEQFFGPGTRLTVL.

The chain recombines TRBV6-1 with TRBJ2-2; 10 nucleotides agree with TRBD2. The CDR3 is made up of 17 amino acids. The germline CDR1 and CDR2 sequences are MNHNS and SASEGT. V shed 4 bases and J 3 bases; nucleotides not matched to a gene: 8. In nucleotides, the CDR3 is TGTGCCAGCAGTGTAGAACTAGCGGGGCCGTACACCGGGGAGCTGTTTTTT. It is translated as CASSVELAGPYTGELFF.

This chain uses TRBV9 with TRBJ1-5; unclear D gene. The V gene's germline CDR1 is SGDLS and CDR2 YYNGEE. This CDR3 region has 14 residues. With 3 bases removed from V and 4 bases from J, the gap between germline ends came to 11 bases. This CDR3 reads CASSDGSRNQPQHF. For the CDR3, the DNA is TGTGCCAGCAGCGACGGGAGTCGGAATCAGCCCCAGCATTTT.

In this sample, this clone turned up once. The V gene is TRBV6-1, the J gene TRBJ2-1; tentatively, D is TRBD1 (6 bases). Trimming shortened V by 0 bases and J by 12 bases, and 21 bases separated the two germline ends. The germline CDR1 and CDR2 sequences are MNHNS and SASEGT. The CDR3 totals 16 residues. CDR3 DNA sequence: TGTGCCAGCAGTGAAGCGCCGAGATACGGCAGGGGTGGGCAGTTCTTC. Its protein is CASSEAPRYGRGGQFF.

J is TRBJ1-2 and V is TRBV2; no clear D gene. Germline CDR1 and CDR2: SNHLY and FYNNEI. The CDR3 is 12 amino acids. The ends were cut back, 3 bases at V and 7 bases at J, with 9 bases in the middle. The CDR3 spells CASSDVGSGYTF. The CDR3 region has the DNA TGTGCCAGCAGTGATGTTGGCAGTGGCTACACCTTC.

This chain links TRBV6-1 with TRBJ2-7; tentative D call: TRBD1 (6 bases). V was trimmed by 0 bases and J by 4 bases, leaving 13 bases between them. The CDR3 runs 15 residues. The germline gives CDR1 MNHNS, CDR2 SASEGT. CDR3 residues: CASSEADSSYYEQYF. The CDR3 coding sequence is TGTGCCAGCAGTGAAGCGGACAGCTCCTATTACGAGCAGTACTTC.

Concerning this clone itself: Other DNA sequences in the sample encode the same CDR3. The chain links TRBV5-1 to TRBJ1-1, with a possible D match to TRBD1 (6 bases). V was cut by 4 bases and J by 4 bases, with 14 bases left in between. Looked up from germline, CDR1 is SGHRS and CDR2 is YFSETQ. This CDR3 has 14 amino acids. CDR3 in amino acids: CASSLRGGSTEAFF. In nucleotides, the CDR3 is TGCGCCAGCAGCCTCAGGGGTGGGAGCACTGAAGCTTTCTTT. Filled out from reference TRBV5-1 and TRBJ1-1, the complete variable domain reads KAGVTQTPRYLIKTRGQQVTLSCSPISGHRSVSWYQQTPGQGLQFLFEYFSETQRNKGNFPGRFSGRQFSNSRSEMNVSTLELGDSALYLCASSLRGGSTEAFFGQGTRLTVV.

The chain carries TRBV6-1 and TRBJ2-7; perhaps TRBD2 as D (6 bases). Germline CDR1 and CDR2: MNHNS and SASEGT. CDR3 size: 15 residues. V lost 1 base to trimming and J lost 2 bases, with 12 bases between them. CDR3 DNA: TGTGCCAGCAGTGAAGAGAGGAGGGGTCCCTACGAGCAGTACTTC. This encodes CASSEERRGPYEQYF.

In the case of this clone: At one end, the junction sequence differs from germline, possibly due to a read error. The chain has TRBV6-5 and TRBJ2-1, with D possibly being TRBD2 (5 bases). The germline V gene has CDR1 MNHEY and CDR2 SVGAGI. The CDR3 spans 13 residues. This CDR3 is CASSDSPGDEQFF. In nucleotides, the CDR3 is TGTGCCAGCAGTGACTCACCCGGGGATGAGCAGTTCTTC.

This chain connects TRBV6-6 to TRBJ1-6, with no clear D. Per the germline V gene, CDR1 is MNHNY and CDR2 is SVGAGI (reference sequence). The CDR3 is made up of 13 amino acids. V gave up 4 bases and J gave up 14 bases, with 15 bases separating them. DNA of the CDR3: TGTGCCAGCAGTTCGGATGGGCTAACGGCCCTCCACTTT. Its protein is CASSSDGLTALHF.

The chain couples TRBV5-1 to TRBJ1-2; D remains unclear. Deletions cut 0 bases from V and 0 bases from J, with 9 bases between. Germline V lookup: CDR1 SGHRS, CDR2 YFSETQ. The CDR3 extends over 15 amino acids. Here the CDR3 reads CASSLARGSNYGYTF. Here the CDR3 DNA reads TGCGCCAGCAGCTTGGCCCGGGGATCTAACTATGGCTACACCTTC.

This clone was seen only once. The chain combines TRBV19 with TRBJ1-3; D unresolved. There are 15 residues in the CDR3. Germline loops: CDR1 LNHDA, CDR2 SQIVND (reference sequence). Trimming left V 3 bases short and J 1 base short, with 10 bases between. The CDR3: CASSMVTTSGNTIYF. CDR3 nucleotides: TGTGCCAGTAGTATGGTCACCACTTCTGGAAACACCATATATTTT. The full variable domain, in which reference TRBV19 and TRBJ1-3 provide the parts outside the CDR3, is DGGITQSPKYLFRKEGQNVTLSCEQNLNHDAMYWYRQDPGQGLRLIYYSQIVNDFQKGDIAEGYSVSREKKESFPLTVTSAQKNPTAFYLCASSMVTTSGNTIYFGEGSWLTVV.

The chain links TRBV7-9 to TRBJ1-1; 7 bases map to TRBD1. Germline CDR1 is SEHNR and CDR2 is FQNEAQ (reference sequence). This CDR3 spans 12 amino acids. J lost 10 bases, V lost 3 bases, and 5 bases had no gene match. CDR3 loop: CASSLDRLRAFF. The DNA for the CDR3 is TGTGCCAGCAGCTTGGACAGGCTGAGAGCTTTCTTT.

The CDR3 spells CSASFNRAGEAFF. The CDR3 region has the DNA TGCAGTGCTAGTTTTAACCGGGCGGGTGAAGCTTTCTTT. The genes are TRBV20-1 and TRBJ1-1, with D uncertain. Trimming took 3 bases from V and 7 from J, leaving 15 bases between them. The CDR3 is 13 residues long. Germline CDR1 and CDR2: DFQATT and SNEGSKA (reference sequence).

The chain is built from TRBV6-1 and TRBJ1-6; 7 nucleotides align to TRBD1. CDR1 and CDR2 (germline): MNHNS, SASEGT. After removal of 3 bases from V and 3 bases from J, the junction contained 2 bases not matched to a gene. The CDR3 is made up of 15 amino acids. DNA of the CDR3: TGTGCCAGCAGTGAGACAGGGAACTATAATTCACCCCTCCACTTT. It specifies CASSETGNYNSPLHF.

The chain uses TRBV6-6 and TRBJ1-5, with D unclear. Germline lookup yields CDR1 MNHNY and CDR2 SVGAGI (reference sequence). Trimming took off 2 bases at V and 5 bases at J, with 7 bases between the two ends. The CDR3 runs 13 residues. The CDR3: CASSYPGDQPQHF. CDR3 nucleotide sequence: TGTGCCAGCAGTTACCCCGGTGATCAGCCCCAGCATTTT.

This clone came up once. This chain uses TRBV25-1 with TRBJ2-1; TRBD1 matches at 7 bases. The CDR3 extends over 16 amino acids. The ends lost 1 base at V and 3 bases at J; junction bases unmatched: 6. Germline lookup yields CDR1 MGHDK and CDR2 SYGVNS. This chain's CDR3 is CASSELGTASYNEQFF. The CDR3, as DNA: TGTGCCAGCAGTGAATTAGGGACAGCGAGCTACAATGAGCAGTTCTTC.

The genes are TRBV7-8 and TRBJ1-1, with 10 bases matching TRBD1. The V gene's germline CDR1 is SGHVS and CDR2 FQNEAQ. With V trimmed by 1 base and J by 6 bases, 5 bases remained unmatched. This CDR3 is 15 amino acids long. This CDR3 is CASSLGTGGTPEAFF. The DNA of the CDR3 is TGTGCCAGCAGCTTAGGGACAGGGGGGACCCCTGAAGCTTTCTTT.

The chain joins TRBV5-1 to TRBJ2-2; D perhaps matches TRBD2 (6 bases). Per the germline V gene, CDR1 is SGHRS and CDR2 is YFSETQ. This CDR3 has 15 residues. Trimming left V 1 base short and J 0 bases short, with 7 bases between. CDR3 sequence (DNA): TGCGCCAGCAGCTTGAGGACTACGAACACCGGGGAGCTGTTTTTT. Translated: CASSLRTTNTGELFF.

The chain employs TRBV2 and TRBJ1-1, with 9 bases fitting TRBD1. Germline lookup yields CDR1 SNHLY and CDR2 FYNNEI. V trimming: 6 bases; J trimming: 8 bases; junction bases outside the gene matches: 10. The CDR3 is made up of 14 amino acids. This chain's CDR3 is CASSGGQGNIEAFF. CDR3 DNA: TGTGCCAGCAGCGGGGGACAGGGAAATATCGAAGCTTTCTTT.